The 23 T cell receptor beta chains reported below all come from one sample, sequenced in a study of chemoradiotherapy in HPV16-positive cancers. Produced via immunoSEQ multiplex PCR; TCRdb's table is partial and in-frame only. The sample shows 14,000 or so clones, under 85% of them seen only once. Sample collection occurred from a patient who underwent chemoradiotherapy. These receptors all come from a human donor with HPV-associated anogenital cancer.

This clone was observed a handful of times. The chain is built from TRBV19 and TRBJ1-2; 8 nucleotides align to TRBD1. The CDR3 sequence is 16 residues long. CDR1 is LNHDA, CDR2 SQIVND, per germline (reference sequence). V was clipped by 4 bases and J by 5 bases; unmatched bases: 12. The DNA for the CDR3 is TGTGCCAGTAGTAACCACGGACAGGGTGGAGGGTATGGCTACACCTTC. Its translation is CASSNHGQGGGYGYTF.

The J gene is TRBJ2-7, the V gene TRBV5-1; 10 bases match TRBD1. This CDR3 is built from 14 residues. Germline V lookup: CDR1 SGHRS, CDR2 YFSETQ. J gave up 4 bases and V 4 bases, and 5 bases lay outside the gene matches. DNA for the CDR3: TGCGCCAGCAGCCGGGACAGGGGACAATACGAGCAGTACTTC. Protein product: CASSRDRGQYEQYF.

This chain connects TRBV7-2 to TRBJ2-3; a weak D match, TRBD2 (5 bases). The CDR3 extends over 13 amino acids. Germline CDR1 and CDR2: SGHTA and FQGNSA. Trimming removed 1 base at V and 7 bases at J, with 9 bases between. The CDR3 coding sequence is TGTGCCAGCAGCTTAGTCCGGGAAAATACGCAGTATTTT. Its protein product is CASSLVRENTQYF.

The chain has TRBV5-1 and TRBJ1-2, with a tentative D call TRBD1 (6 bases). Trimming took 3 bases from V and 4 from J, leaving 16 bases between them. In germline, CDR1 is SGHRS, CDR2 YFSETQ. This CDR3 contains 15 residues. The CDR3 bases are TGCGCCAGCAGCTCCTACCTTAGGGGGACCTATGGCTACACCTTC. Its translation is CASSSYLRGTYGYTF. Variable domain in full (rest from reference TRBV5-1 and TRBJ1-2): KAGVTQTPRYLIKTRGQQVTLSCSPISGHRSVSWYQQTPGQGLQFLFEYFSETQRNKGNFPGRFSGRQFSNSRSEMNVSTLELGDSALYLCASSSYLRGTYGYTFGSGTRLTVV.

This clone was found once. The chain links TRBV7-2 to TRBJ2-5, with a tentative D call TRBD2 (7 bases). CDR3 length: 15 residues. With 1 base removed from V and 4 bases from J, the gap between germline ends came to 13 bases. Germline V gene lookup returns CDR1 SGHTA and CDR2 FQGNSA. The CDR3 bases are TGTGCCAGCAGCTTAGTGGTGGGGGGGCCAGAGACCCAGTACTTC. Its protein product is CASSLVVGGPETQYF. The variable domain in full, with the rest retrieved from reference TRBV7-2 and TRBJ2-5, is GAGVSQSPSNKVTEKGKDVELRCDPISGHTALYWYRQSLGQGLEFLIYFQGNSAPDKSGLPSDRFSAERTGGSVSTLTIQRTQQEDSAVYLCASSLVVGGPETQYFGPGTRLLVL.

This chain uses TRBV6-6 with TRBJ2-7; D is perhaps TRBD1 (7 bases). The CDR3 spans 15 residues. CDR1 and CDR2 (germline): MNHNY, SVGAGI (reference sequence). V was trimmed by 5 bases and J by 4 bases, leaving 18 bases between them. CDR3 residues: CASSNYPGGKYEQYF. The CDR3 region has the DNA TGTGCCAGCAGTAACTATCCAGGGGGGAAATACGAGCAGTACTTC.

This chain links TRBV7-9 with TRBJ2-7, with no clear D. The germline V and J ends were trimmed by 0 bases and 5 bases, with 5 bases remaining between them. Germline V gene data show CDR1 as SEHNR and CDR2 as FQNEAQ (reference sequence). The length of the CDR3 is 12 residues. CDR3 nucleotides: TGTGCCAGCAGCTTAGCATTGGACGAGCAGTACTTC. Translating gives CASSLALDEQYF.

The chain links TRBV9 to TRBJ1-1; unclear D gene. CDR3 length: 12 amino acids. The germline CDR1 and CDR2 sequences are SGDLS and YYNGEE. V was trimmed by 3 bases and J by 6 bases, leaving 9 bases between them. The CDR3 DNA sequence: TGTGCCAGCAGCGGTTGGGGTTCTGAAGCTTTCTTT. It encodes CASSGWGSEAFF.

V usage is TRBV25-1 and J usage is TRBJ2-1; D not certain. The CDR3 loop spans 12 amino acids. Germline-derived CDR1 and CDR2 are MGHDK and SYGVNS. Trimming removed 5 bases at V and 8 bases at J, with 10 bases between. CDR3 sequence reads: CASSRVLYEQFF. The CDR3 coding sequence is TGTGCCAGCAGTCGGGTGCTCTATGAGCAGTTCTTC.

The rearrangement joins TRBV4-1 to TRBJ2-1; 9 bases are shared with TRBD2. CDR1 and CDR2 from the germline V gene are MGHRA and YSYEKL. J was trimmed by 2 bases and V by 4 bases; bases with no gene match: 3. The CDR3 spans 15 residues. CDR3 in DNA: TGCGCCAGCAGCCCGACTAGCGGAGCCTACAATGAGCAGTTCTTC. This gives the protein CASSPTSGAYNEQFF.

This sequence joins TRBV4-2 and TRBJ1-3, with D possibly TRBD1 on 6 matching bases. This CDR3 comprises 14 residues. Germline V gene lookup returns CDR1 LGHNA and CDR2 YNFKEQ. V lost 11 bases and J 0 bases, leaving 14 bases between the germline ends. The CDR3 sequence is CAASRGGSGNTIYF. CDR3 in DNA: TGTGCCGCCTCCAGGGGAGGCTCTGGAAACACCATATATTTT.

The CDR3, as DNA: TGTGCCAGCAGCGACGACAGGGCGGGAGGGGAGCAGTACTTC. This gives the protein CASSDDRAGGEQYF. V usage is TRBV27 and J usage is TRBJ2-7; 9 positions agree with TRBD2. Germline CDR1 MNHEY, CDR2 SMNVEV (reference sequence). This CDR3 spans 14 amino acids. The ends lost 6 bases at V and 7 bases at J; junction bases unmatched: 10.

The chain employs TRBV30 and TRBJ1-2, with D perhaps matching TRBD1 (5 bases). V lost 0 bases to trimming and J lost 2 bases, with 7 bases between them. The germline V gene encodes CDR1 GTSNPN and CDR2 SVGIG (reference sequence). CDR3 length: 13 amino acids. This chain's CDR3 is CAWSVGANYGYTF. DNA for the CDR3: TGTGCCTGGAGTGTAGGGGCCAACTATGGCTACACCTTC. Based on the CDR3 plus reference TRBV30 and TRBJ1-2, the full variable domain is SQTIHQWPATLVQPVGSPLSLECTVEGTSNPNLYWYRQAAGRGLQLLFYSVGIGQISSEVPQNLSASRPQDRQFILSSKKLLLSDSGFYLCAWSVGANYGYTFGSGTRLTVV.

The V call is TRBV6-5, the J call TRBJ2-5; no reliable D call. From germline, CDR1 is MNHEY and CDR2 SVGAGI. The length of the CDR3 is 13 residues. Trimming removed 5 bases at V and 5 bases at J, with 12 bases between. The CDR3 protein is CASSRRRAETQYF. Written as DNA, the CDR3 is TGTGCCAGCAGTCGGCGACGGGCGGAGACCCAGTACTTC.

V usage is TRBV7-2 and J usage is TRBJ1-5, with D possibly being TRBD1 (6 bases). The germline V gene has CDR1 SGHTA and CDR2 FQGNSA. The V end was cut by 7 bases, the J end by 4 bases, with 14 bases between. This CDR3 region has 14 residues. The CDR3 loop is CASTPGDINQPQHF. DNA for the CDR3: TGTGCCAGCACCCCTGGGGACATTAATCAGCCCCAGCATTTT. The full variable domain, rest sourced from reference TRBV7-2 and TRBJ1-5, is GAGVSQSPSNKVTEKGKDVELRCDPISGHTALYWYRQSLGQGLEFLIYFQGNSAPDKSGLPSDRFSAERTGGSVSTLTIQRTQQEDSAVYLCASTPGDINQPQHFGDGTRLSIL.

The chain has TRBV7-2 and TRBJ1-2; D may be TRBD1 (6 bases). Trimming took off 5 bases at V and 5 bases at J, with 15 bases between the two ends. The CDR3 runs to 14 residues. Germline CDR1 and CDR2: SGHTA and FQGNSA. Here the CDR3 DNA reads TGTGCCAGCAGCAGAGACCAGGGGACGTATGGCTACACCTTC. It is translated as CASSRDQGTYGYTF.

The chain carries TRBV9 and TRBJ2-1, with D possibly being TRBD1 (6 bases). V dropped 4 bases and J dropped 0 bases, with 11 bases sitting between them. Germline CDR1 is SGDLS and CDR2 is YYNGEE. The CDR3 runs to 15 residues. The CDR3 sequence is CASSQGGSSYNEQFF. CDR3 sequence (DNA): TGTGCCAGCAGCCAAGGGGGTAGCTCCTACAATGAGCAGTTCTTC.

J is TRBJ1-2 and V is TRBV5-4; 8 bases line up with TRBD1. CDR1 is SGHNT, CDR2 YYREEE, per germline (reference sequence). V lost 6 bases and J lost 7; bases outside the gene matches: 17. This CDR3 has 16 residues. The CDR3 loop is CASTEDHRGNGRGYTF. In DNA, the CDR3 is TGTGCCAGCACTGAGGATCACAGGGGGAATGGACGTGGCTACACCTTC.

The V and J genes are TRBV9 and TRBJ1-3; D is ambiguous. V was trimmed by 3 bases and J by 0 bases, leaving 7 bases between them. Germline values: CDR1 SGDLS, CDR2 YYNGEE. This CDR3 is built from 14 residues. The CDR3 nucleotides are TGTGCCAGCAGCGGTATCCGCTCTGGAAACACCATATATTTT. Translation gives CASSGIRSGNTIYF.

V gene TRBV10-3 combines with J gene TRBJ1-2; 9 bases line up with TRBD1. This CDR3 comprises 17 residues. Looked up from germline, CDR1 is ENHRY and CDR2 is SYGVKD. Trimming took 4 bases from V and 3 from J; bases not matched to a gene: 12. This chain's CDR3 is CAISVGDRVPNDYGYTF. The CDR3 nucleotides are TGTGCCATCAGTGTTGGGGACAGGGTTCCGAATGACTATGGCTACACCTTC.

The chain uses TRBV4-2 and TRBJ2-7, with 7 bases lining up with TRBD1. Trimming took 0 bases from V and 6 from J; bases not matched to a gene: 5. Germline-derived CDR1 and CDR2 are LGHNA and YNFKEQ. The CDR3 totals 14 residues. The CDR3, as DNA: TGTGCCAGCAGCCAAGAAGGGGCAGGGGGCGAGCAGTACTTC. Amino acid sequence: CASSQEGAGGEQYF.

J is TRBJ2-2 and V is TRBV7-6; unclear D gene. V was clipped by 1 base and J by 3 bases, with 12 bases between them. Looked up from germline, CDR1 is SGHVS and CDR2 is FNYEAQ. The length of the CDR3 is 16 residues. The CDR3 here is CASSLDGRQYTGELFF. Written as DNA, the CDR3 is TGTGCCAGCAGCTTAGACGGCAGACAATACACCGGGGAGCTGTTTTTT.

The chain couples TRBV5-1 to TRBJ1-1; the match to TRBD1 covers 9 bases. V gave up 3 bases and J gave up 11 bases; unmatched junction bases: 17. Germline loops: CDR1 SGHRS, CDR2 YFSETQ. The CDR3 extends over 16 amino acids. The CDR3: CASSSQGQPGQGLAFF. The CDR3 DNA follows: TGCGCCAGCAGCTCGCAGGGTCAACCGGGACAGGGTCTGGCTTTCTTT.